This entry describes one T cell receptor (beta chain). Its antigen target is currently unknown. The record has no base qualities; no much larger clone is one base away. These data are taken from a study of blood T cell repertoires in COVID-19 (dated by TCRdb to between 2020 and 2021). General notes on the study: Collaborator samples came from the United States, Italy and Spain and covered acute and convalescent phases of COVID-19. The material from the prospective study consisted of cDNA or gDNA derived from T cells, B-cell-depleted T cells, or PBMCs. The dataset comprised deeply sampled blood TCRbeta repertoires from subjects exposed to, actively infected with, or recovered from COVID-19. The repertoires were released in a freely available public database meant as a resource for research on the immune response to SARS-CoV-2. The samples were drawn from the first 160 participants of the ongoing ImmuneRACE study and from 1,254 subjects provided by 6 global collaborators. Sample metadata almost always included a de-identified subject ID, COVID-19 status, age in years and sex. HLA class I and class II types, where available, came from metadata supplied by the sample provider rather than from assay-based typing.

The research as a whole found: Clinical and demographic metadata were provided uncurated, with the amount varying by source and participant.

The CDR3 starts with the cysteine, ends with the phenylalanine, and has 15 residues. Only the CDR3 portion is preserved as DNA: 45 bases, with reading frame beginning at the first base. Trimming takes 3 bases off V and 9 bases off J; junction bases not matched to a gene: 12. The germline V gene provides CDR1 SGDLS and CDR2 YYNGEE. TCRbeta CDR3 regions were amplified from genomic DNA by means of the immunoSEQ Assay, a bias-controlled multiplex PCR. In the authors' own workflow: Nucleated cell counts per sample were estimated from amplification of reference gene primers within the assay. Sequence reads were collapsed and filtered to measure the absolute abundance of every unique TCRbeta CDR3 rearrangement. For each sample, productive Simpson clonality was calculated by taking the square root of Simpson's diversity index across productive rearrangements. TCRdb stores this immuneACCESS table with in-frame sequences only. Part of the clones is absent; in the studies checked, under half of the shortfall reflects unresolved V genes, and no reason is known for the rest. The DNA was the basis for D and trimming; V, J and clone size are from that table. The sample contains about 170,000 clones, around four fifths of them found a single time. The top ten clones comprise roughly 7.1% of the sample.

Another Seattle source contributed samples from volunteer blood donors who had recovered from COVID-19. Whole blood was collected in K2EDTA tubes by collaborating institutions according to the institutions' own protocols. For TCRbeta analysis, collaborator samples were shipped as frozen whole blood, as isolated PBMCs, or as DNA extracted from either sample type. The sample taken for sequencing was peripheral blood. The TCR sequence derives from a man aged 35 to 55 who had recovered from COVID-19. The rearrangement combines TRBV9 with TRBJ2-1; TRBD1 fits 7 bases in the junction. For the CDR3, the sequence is CASSAGQIRSGEQFF. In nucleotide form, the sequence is TGTGCCAGCAGCGCGGGACAGATTAGGTCGGGTGAGCAGTTCTTC.